This T cell receptor (beta chain) was recorded in a study of blood T cells in healthy people across ages. The second PCR ran about 6 to 11 cycles with a sample-barcoded 5' primer and J-beta primers. Every cDNA was tagged by a template-switch adaptor with 12 random nucleotides. One entry per CDR3 protein results from TCRdb running MiXCR on the 5' RACE reads. Counted here are some 920,000 distinct CDR3 sequences, approximately 50% occurring once; the ten biggest clones make up about a fifth. This clonotype was seen a few times. Germline values: CDR1 SGHVS, CDR2 FNYEAQ. Trimming cost V 5 bases and J 6 bases, with 17 bases left between them. This CDR3 is 14 amino acids long.

This receptor was taken from an older woman in good health. Material: blood. The chain uses TRBV7-6 and TRBJ2-7, with D maybe TRBD1 (6 bases). This CDR3 is CASSLRPDRIEQYF. CDR3 nucleotide sequence: TGTGCCAGCAGCCTCCGCCCGGACAGAATCGAGCAGTACTTC. Filled out from reference TRBV7-6 and TRBJ2-7, the complete variable domain reads GAGVSQSPRYKVTKRGQDVALRCDPISGHVSLYWYRQALGQGPEFLTYFNYEAQQDKSGLPNDRFSAERPEGSISTLTIQRTEQRDSAMYRCASSLRPDRIEQYFGPGTRLTVT.